The 21 T cell receptor beta chains given below trace back to one sample, sequenced in a study of blood T cells in healthy people across ages. Combining a sample-barcoded 5' primer with a J-beta primer mix, a second PCR ran for roughly 7 to 12 cycles. Via MiXCR, TCRdb re-called the 5' RACE reads, giving one row per CDR3 protein. The repertoire holds fewer than 2,000,000 distinct CDR3 sequences, with about 39% as singletons. Sequenced input: blood. Source of these receptors: a human donor in good health.

The CDR3 DNA reads as TGCGCCAGCGAAGCAGGGGGCGGCACAGATACGCAGTATTTT. This codes for CASEAGGGTDTQYF. This chain links TRBV5-1 with TRBJ2-3; the match to TRBD1 covers 8 bases. This CDR3 is built from 14 residues. Germline trimming cut 7 bases from V and 1 base from J; bases unmatched to any gene: 5. Germline V gene lookup returns CDR1 SGHRS and CDR2 YFSETQ.

This clonotype appeared a few times. The J gene is TRBJ1-1, the V gene TRBV2; D is unresolved. The CDR3 covers 12 residues. CDR1 is SNHLY, CDR2 FYNNEI, per germline. Deletions cut 7 bases from V and 6 bases from J, with 12 bases between. CDR3 loop: CASTRYSPEAFF. The CDR3 DNA is TGTGCCAGCACCCGATACAGTCCTGAAGCTTTCTTT.

V usage is TRBV3-1 and J usage is TRBJ2-5, with D maybe TRBD2 (5 bases). The J call may be faulty, since TRBJ2-4 better matches the DNA end. Germline-derived CDR1 and CDR2 are LGHDT and YNNKEL (reference sequence). CDR3 length: 14 amino acids. The CDR3 region is CASSSISEGDIQYF. Written as DNA, the CDR3 is TGTGCCAGCAGCTCAATAAGTGAGGGAGACATTCAGTACTTC.

The chain links TRBV5-6 to TRBJ2-5; 8 bases fit TRBD2. This CDR3 spans 16 amino acids. The V gene end was trimmed by 4 bases and the J gene end by 3 bases; junction bases not matched to a gene: 11. CDR1 is SGHDT and CDR2 is YYEEEE in the germline V gene. The CDR3 DNA sequence: TGTGCCAGCAGCGGATCTACGGGGGGGCCAAAAGAGACCCAGTACTTC. Amino acids: CASSGSTGGPKETQYF.

The chain carries TRBV11-3 and TRBJ2-4; possible D gene TRBD2, 5 bases. V was shortened by 6 bases and J by 13 bases, with 19 bases between the two germline ends. Looked up from germline, CDR1 is SGHNT and CDR2 is YENEEA. The CDR3 is made up of 13 amino acids. CDR3 protein: CASSTQFYGEQYF. The CDR3 DNA reads TGTGCCAGCAGTACCCAGTTCTATGGGGAGCAGTACTTC.

This clonotype has just a few counts. The chain has TRBV13 and TRBJ1-2; tentative D call: TRBD1 (6 bases). Germline CDR1 PRHDT, CDR2 FYEKMQ (reference sequence). CDR3 size: 14 residues. With 5 bases removed from V and 8 bases from J, the gap between germline ends came to 18 bases. CDR3 in DNA: TGTGCCAGCAGCCAACCGTTTACAGGGAAGGGCTACACCTTC. It is translated as CASSQPFTGKGYTF.

The rearrangement uses TRBV20-1 and TRBJ2-7; D is unresolved. CDR1 DFQATT and CDR2 SNEGSKA come from the germline V gene (reference sequence). The V end lost 5 bases, the J end lost 0 bases, and 11 bases lay between the germline ends. There are 13 residues in the CDR3. CDR3 protein: CSAPILASYEQYF. In nucleotides, the CDR3 is TGCAGTGCTCCCATTTTGGCCTCCTACGAGCAGTACTTC.

This chain connects TRBV7-8 to TRBJ2-7, with no clear D. The CDR3 has 14 residues. Germline CDR1 is SGHVS and CDR2 is FQNEAQ. Trimming left V 0 bases short and J 3 bases short, with 9 bases between. The CDR3 nucleotides read TGTGCCAGCAGCTTAGCTCCAGAAAACTACGAGCAGTACTTC. Protein sequence: CASSLAPENYEQYF.

This clonotype was picked up a small number of times. The rearrangement joins TRBV10-3 to TRBJ2-7, with 8 bases aligning to TRBD2. V lost 2 bases and J lost 4; bases outside the gene matches: 4. The CDR3 has 14 residues. Germline V CDR1 and CDR2: ENHRY, SYGVKD. CDR3 region: CAISERGGKYEQYF. In DNA form, the CDR3 reads TGTGCCATCAGTGAGCGGGGGGGAAAGTACGAGCAGTACTTC.

This clonotype has a single count. Mismatch with germline at one junction end may stem from a read error. This chain joins TRBV6-6 and TRBJ2-7, with TRBD1 matching over 10 bases. Germline CDR1 MNHNY, CDR2 SVGAGI (reference sequence). CDR3 length: 15 amino acids. Written as DNA, the CDR3 is TGTGCCCGCAGTTACCGCGGGACAGGGGTGGAGGAGCAGTACTTC. Its translation is CARSYRGTGVEEQYF.

This clonotype was observed a few times. V and J are TRBV29-1 and TRBJ2-1; possibly TRBD2 for D (6 bases). Germline V gene sequence: CDR1 SQVTM, CDR2 ANQGSEA. The V end was cut by 3 bases, the J end by 8 bases, with 11 bases between. The CDR3 has 12 residues. In DNA, the CDR3 is TGCAGCGTTGACACTAGCTTGGATGAGCAGTTCTTC. It yields the protein CSVDTSLDEQFF.

This rearrangement joins TRBV20-1 to TRBJ2-5, with 8 positions matching TRBD1. V trimming: 2 bases; J trimming: 11 bases; junction bases outside the gene matches: 13. The V gene's germline CDR1 is DFQATT and CDR2 SNEGSKA (reference sequence). The CDR3 runs 14 residues. The CDR3 DNA reads as TGCAGTGCTAGATCCGGGACAGGTGTCGACAAGCAGTACTTC. This sequence encodes CSARSGTGVDKQYF.

This chain joins TRBV28 and TRBJ2-5; TRBD2 might be the D (5 bases). Trimming shortened V by 8 bases and J by 7 bases, and 20 bases separated the two germline ends. CDR1 and CDR2 from the germline V gene are MDHEN and SYDVKM. This CDR3 comprises 14 residues. As DNA, the CDR3 is TGTGCCAGCGACCTGGGAGCGCGTACTGGGACCCAGTACTTC. Translated, it gives CASDLGARTGTQYF.

This clonotype has just a few counts. V usage is TRBV20-1 and J usage is TRBJ2-5; D remains ambiguous. The V gene's germline CDR1 is DFQATT and CDR2 SNEGSKA (reference sequence). This CDR3 is 11 amino acids long. V was cut by 7 bases and J by 2 bases, with 8 bases left in between. The CDR3 sequence is CSVSRQETQYF. CDR3 in DNA: TGCAGTGTGTCTAGGCAAGAGACCCAGTACTTC.

This clonotype was seen a handful of times. The chain employs TRBV2 and TRBJ1-2; the D is unclear. V was trimmed by 10 bases and J by 10 bases, leaving 19 bases between them. Germline V gene lookup returns CDR1 SNHLY and CDR2 FYNNEI. CDR3 length: 12 residues. CDR3 bases: TGTGCCACCCAGGAGGCCCCGTGGGACTACACCTTC. Protein: CATQEAPWDYTF.

The rearrangement links TRBV6-5 to TRBJ1-4; D call uncertain. The CDR3 length is 15 residues. V was shortened by 0 bases and J by 8 bases, with 13 bases between the two germline ends. CDR1 is MNHEY, CDR2 SVGAGI, per germline. The DNA of the CDR3 is TGTGCCAGCAGTTACTCGCGGGATTCGGGCGAAAAACTGTTTTTT. This encodes CASSYSRDSGEKLFF.

V and J are TRBV6-1 and TRBJ2-5; possible D gene TRBD1, 6 bases. This CDR3 region has 16 residues. CDR1 is MNHNS and CDR2 is SASEGT in the germline V gene. Trimming pared 1 base from V and 0 bases from J, leaving 12 bases between. CDR3 nucleotide sequence: TGTGCCAGCAGTGAAGTCGGACAGACGTACCAAGAGACCCAGTACTTC. Protein: CASSEVGQTYQETQYF.

This sequence joins TRBV7-2 and TRBJ2-7; D is uncertain. The assigned J gene may be wrong: the sequence end matches TRBJ2-5 better. This CDR3 spans 13 amino acids. CDR1 and CDR2 (germline): SGHTA, FQGNSA. The DNA of the CDR3 is TGTGCCAGCAGCGTAAATAAGGGCGAGACCCAGTACTTC. Its protein is CASSVNKGETQYF.

The chain is built from TRBV18 and TRBJ2-1; 11 bases map to TRBD2. Germline V lookup: CDR1 KGHSH, CDR2 LQKENI. Losses at the gene ends were 3 bases for V and 9 bases for J; bases not matched to a gene: 10. The CDR3 runs 16 residues. CDR3 sequence (DNA): TGTGCCAGCTCACCGACAGGACTAGCGGGTGGTGGTGAGCAGTTCTTC. It yields the protein CASSPTGLAGGGEQFF.

This clonotype was picked up many times. The chain is built from TRBV4-3 and TRBJ2-4; D gene ambiguous. This CDR3 region has 15 residues. Trimming took off 4 bases at V and 0 bases at J, with 10 bases between the two ends. CDR1 and CDR2 from the germline V gene are LGHNA and YSLEER. Written as DNA, the CDR3 is TGCGCCAGCAGCCTAAGACGGGCAGCCAAAAACATTCAGTACTTC. Protein: CASSLRRAAKNIQYF.

This clonotype was found a few times. The rearrangement links TRBV29-1 to TRBJ2-5; 7 nucleotides align to TRBD2. Unmatched junction bases numbered 14, after V lost 2 bases and J lost 11 bases. Germline V gene lookup returns CDR1 SQVTM and CDR2 ANQGSEA. CDR3 length equals 14 residues. This chain's CDR3 is CSVENALADGGQYF. CDR3 nucleotide sequence: TGCAGCGTTGAAAATGCCCTAGCGGATGGGGGGCAGTACTTC.